The source of this T cell receptor beta chain is a study of blood T cell repertoires in COVID-19. Overall study: Sites across the United States, Italy and Spain contributed samples from acute and convalescent COVID-19. Sources were T cells, B-cell-depleted T cells, or PBMCs; the material itself was cDNA or gDNA.

Across about 22 US areas, participants ranged in age from about 18 to 100 years. Two negative PCRs, clearance, or symptom resolution were required of recovered Cohort 3 donors. V shed 0 bases and J shed 0 bases, with 12 bases lying between them. The CDR3 has 16 residues. Germline-derived CDR1 and CDR2 are MGHRA and YSYEKL. Clones were sequenced by immunoSEQ multiplex PCR, and TCRdb holds only the in-frame ones, with some missing. The data contain roughly 150,000 clones, 86% of them singletons. The sample consisted of PBMCs or T cells enriched from blood (not recorded which). This TCR derives from a man aged 50-60 years who had recovered from COVID-19. This chain uses TRBV4-1 with TRBJ2-7; perhaps TRBD2 as D (6 bases). This chain's CDR3 is CASSQEKRASSYEQYF. The CDR3 DNA reads as TGCGCCAGCAGCCAAGAAAAGCGGGCGAGCTCCTACGAGCAGTACTTC.